These 22 T cell receptor beta chains came from one sample sequenced in a study of response to subunit inactivated influenza vaccine. TCRdb used MiXCR to reprocess the RT-PCR reads, holding one entry per CDR3 protein. This sample yields fewer than 350,000 distinct CDR3 sequences, of which just over 20% are seen a single time; more than 8.5% belongs to the top ten. Sequenced material: PBMCs from blood, taken 21 months after vaccination. These receptors all stem from a man in his fifties or sixties who received an inactivated influenza vaccine.

The chain carries TRBV7-8 and TRBJ1-6; D gene ambiguous. Germline loops: CDR1 SGHVS, CDR2 FQNEAQ. V was pared by 7 bases and J by 4 bases, with 11 bases between. This CDR3 is built from 14 residues. The CDR3 spells CASMRIGYNSPLHF. As DNA, the CDR3 is TGTGCCAGCATGAGAATCGGGTATAATTCACCCCTCCACTTT.

This clonotype occurred a few times. This chain uses TRBV20-1 with TRBJ2-3; a weak D match, TRBD1 (6 bases). V lost 5 bases, J lost 4 bases, and 16 bases lay in between. Germline values: CDR1 DFQATT, CDR2 SNEGSKA (reference sequence). This CDR3 region has 14 residues. The CDR3 DNA sequence: TGCAGTGCTCCTGATTCTGGGGGCGCAGATACGCAGTATTTT. It specifies CSAPDSGGADTQYF.

This chain links TRBV12-3 or TRBV12-4 with TRBJ1-6; D not resolved. Trimming took 5 bases from V and 14 from J, leaving 13 bases between them. The CDR3 consists of 12 residues. This CDR3 is CASSLNVGSLHF. CDR3 nucleotide sequence: TGTGCCAGCAGTCTCAACGTGGGGTCCCTCCACTTT.

The chain has TRBV4-3 and TRBJ1-2; the match to TRBD1 covers 7 bases. CDR1 and CDR2 (germline): LGHNA, YSLEER. The trim removed 5 bases at V and 0 bases at J, leaving 6 bases unmatched. The CDR3 runs 15 residues. CDR3 sequence: CASSARQGPNYGYTF. In nucleotides, the CDR3 is TGCGCCAGCAGCGCGAGACAGGGACCTAACTATGGCTACACCTTC.

The chain joins TRBV28 to TRBJ1-1; D is unclear. CDR1 and CDR2 from the germline V gene are MDHEN and SYDVKM. The CDR3 is made up of 15 amino acids. The V gene lost 7 bases and the J gene lost 0 bases, with 15 bases spanning the gap. CDR3 bases: TGTGCCAGCAACCTCCACCGGGAAATGAACACTGAAGCTTTCTTT. Protein sequence: CASNLHREMNTEAFF.

This sequence joins TRBV6-2 or TRBV6-3 and TRBJ2-1; 9 nucleotides agree with TRBD2. Germline V gives CDR1 MNHEY, CDR2 SVGEGT. Unmatched junction bases numbered 7, after V lost 0 bases and J lost 7 bases. The CDR3 spans 16 residues. CDR3 DNA sequence: TGTGCCAGCAGTTACTCGGCCAGCGGGAGGACTAATGAGCAGTTCTTC. This codes for CASSYSASGRTNEQFF.

The CDR3 spells CASSWGPGSYEQYF. CDR3 DNA sequence: TGTGCCAGCAGTTGGGGCCCAGGATCCTACGAGCAGTACTTC. V and J are TRBV6-2 or TRBV6-3 and TRBJ2-7, with D perhaps matching TRBD1 (5 bases). CDR3 size: 14 residues. The V and J ends lost 4 bases and 1 base respectively, with 11 bases between them. Germline assignment: CDR1 MNHEY and CDR2 SVGEGT.

This clonotype came up a few times. J is TRBJ1-4 and V is TRBV5-1; D might be TRBD1 (6 bases). Per the germline V gene, CDR1 is SGHRS and CDR2 is YFSETQ. Trimming stripped 4 bases from V and 5 bases from J, with 18 bases between. CDR3 length equals 16 residues. CDR3 sequence (DNA): TGCGCCAGCAGCGGGTGGCCCCGGGACAAGAATGAAAAACTGTTTTTT. Protein sequence: CASSGWPRDKNEKLFF.

The chain uses TRBV7-2 and TRBJ2-3, with 8 bases matching TRBD2. Germline values: CDR1 SGHTA, CDR2 FQGNSA. V was pared by 1 base and J by 5 bases, with 11 bases of the junction left unmatched. The CDR3 spans 17 residues. As DNA, the CDR3 is TGTGCCAGCAGCTTAGTCCCCGGGAGGGCCGGCAAAGATACGCAGTATTTT. Protein sequence: CASSLVPGRAGKDTQYF.

This clonotype was recorded a few times. This chain uses TRBV12-3 or TRBV12-4 with TRBJ2-7; tentatively, D is TRBD2 (6 bases). The CDR3 spans 12 residues. The V and J ends lost 5 bases and 9 bases respectively, with 14 bases between them. The CDR3 nucleotides read TGTGCCAGCAGTGGGGGAGGTGGGGGGCAGTACTTC. It is translated as CASSGGGGGQYF.

The chain uses TRBV28 and TRBJ2-1; a possible D gene is TRBD2 (5 bases). This CDR3 region has 15 residues. Per the germline V gene, CDR1 is MDHEN and CDR2 is SYDVKM. V was clipped by 3 bases and J by 1 base, with 10 bases between them. CDR3 nucleotide sequence: TGTGCCAGCAGTTTTAGGAGCGGTTCCTACAATGAGCAGTTCTTC. It yields the protein CASSFRSGSYNEQFF.

The rearrangement joins TRBV5-6 to TRBJ1-1, with D hard to call. This CDR3 spans 14 amino acids. The V gene's germline CDR1 is SGHDT and CDR2 YYEEEE. Trimming pared 0 bases from V and 1 base from J, leaving 7 bases between. CDR3 protein: CASSLVLSNTEAFF. CDR3 in DNA: TGTGCCAGCAGCTTGGTATTATCGAACACTGAAGCTTTCTTT. Full variable domain (missing parts from reference TRBV5-6 and TRBJ1-1): DAGVTQSPTHLIKTRGQQVTLRCSPKSGHDTVSWYQQALGQGPQFIFQYYEEEERQRGNFPDRFSGHQFPNYSSELNVNALLLGDSALYLCASSLVLSNTEAFFGQGTRLTVV.

In its sample, this clonotype was seen a few times. This chain uses TRBV15 with TRBJ1-5; D is unclear. Trimming removed 0 bases from V and 3 bases from J, with 6 bases in between. This CDR3 region has 14 residues. The germline V gene has CDR1 LNHNV and CDR2 YYDKDF (reference sequence). CDR3 protein: CATSRDEVNQPQHF. The DNA for the CDR3 is TGTGCCACCAGCAGAGACGAGGTCAATCAGCCCCAGCATTTT.

V usage is TRBV4-3 and J usage is TRBJ1-1; D gene unclear. The ends were cut back, 1 base at V and 6 bases at J, with 18 bases in the middle. The germline gives CDR1 LGHNA, CDR2 YSLEER. The CDR3 contains 16 residues. CDR3 protein: CASSQGTWIPGSEAFF. CDR3 in DNA: TGCGCCAGCAGCCAAGGGACTTGGATCCCGGGCTCTGAAGCTTTCTTT.

J is TRBJ1-5 and V is TRBV5-4; no clear D. CDR3 length: 14 amino acids. Looked up from germline, CDR1 is SGHNT and CDR2 is YYREEE (reference sequence). Trimming shortened V by 4 bases and J by 7 bases, and 15 bases separated the two germline ends. The CDR3 DNA reads as TGTGCCAGCAGCCTCTTGCGGCGGCTACAGCCCCAGCATTTT. The encoded protein is CASSLLRRLQPQHF.

This clonotype was seen a single time. The V and J genes are TRBV4-2 and TRBJ2-7, with TRBD1 as a possible D gene (5 bases). Trimming left V 0 bases short and J 7 bases short, with 16 bases between. Per the germline V gene, CDR1 is LGHNA and CDR2 is YNFKEQ. This CDR3 has 15 amino acids. CDR3 nucleotides: TGTGCCAGCAGCCAAGATCGTCAGGGATGGTCGGAGCAGTACTTC. This translates into CASSQDRQGWSEQYF.

The table lists this clonotype with a few counts. This sequence joins TRBV10-3 and TRBJ2-5; 13 bases match TRBD2. After removal of 6 bases from V and 5 bases from J, the junction contained 3 bases not matched to a gene. The CDR3 loop spans 14 amino acids. Germline CDR1 is ENHRY and CDR2 is SYGVKD. The CDR3 loop is CAIRTSGGAETQYF. The DNA of the CDR3 is TGTGCCATCAGAACTAGCGGGGGGGCGGAGACCCAGTACTTC.

This clonotype was seen more than once but under ten times. The chain joins TRBV29-1 to TRBJ1-1; D gene uncertain. The CDR3 loop spans 13 amino acids. V dropped 4 bases and J dropped 5 bases, with 14 bases sitting between them. CDR1 is SQVTM and CDR2 is ANQGSEA in the germline V gene. As DNA, the CDR3 is TGCAGCGTTGTAGGGCTTGGAGGAACTGAAGCTTTCTTT. Its translation is CSVVGLGGTEAFF.

Ten or more counts support this clonotype. V usage is TRBV6-1 and J usage is TRBJ1-5; 7 nucleotides line up with TRBD1. The CDR3 has 16 residues. J was trimmed by 2 bases and V by 5 bases; bases with no gene match: 9. The germline V gene encodes CDR1 MNHNS and CDR2 SASEGT. In nucleotides, the CDR3 is TGTGCCAGCAGTCCCGACAGGGCTTCGCGCAATCAGCCCCAGCATTTT. This gives the protein CASSPDRASRNQPQHF.

The table lists this clonotype with a few counts. The rearrangement links TRBV4-3 to TRBJ2-2; maybe TRBD1 (6 bases). Trimming stripped 0 bases from V and 7 bases from J, with 15 bases between. CDR1 and CDR2 (germline): LGHNA, YSLEER. The CDR3 consists of 16 residues. CDR3 residues: CASSQELGAGNGELFF. The CDR3 coding sequence is TGCGCCAGCAGCCAAGAGCTGGGGGCAGGTAACGGGGAGCTGTTTTTT.

This clonotype has at least ten counts. V gene TRBV5-1 combines with J gene TRBJ1-2; D remains unclear. Trimming removed 5 bases at V and 4 bases at J, with 6 bases between. Germline V CDR1 and CDR2: SGHRS, YFSETQ. This CDR3 contains 11 residues. In DNA, the CDR3 is TGCGCCAGCAGTGATCCCTATGGCTACACCTTC. This gives the protein CASSDPYGYTF.

This clonotype was observed a few times. The chain carries TRBV25-1 and TRBJ1-4; 7 positions agree with TRBD1. The CDR3 loop spans 15 amino acids. Germline V CDR1 and CDR2: MGHDK, SYGVNS. With V trimmed by 5 bases and J by 3 bases, 6 bases remained unmatched. The CDR3 is CASSLWDRPNEKLFF. CDR3 nucleotides: TGTGCCAGCAGTCTTTGGGACAGACCTAATGAAAAACTGTTTTTT.